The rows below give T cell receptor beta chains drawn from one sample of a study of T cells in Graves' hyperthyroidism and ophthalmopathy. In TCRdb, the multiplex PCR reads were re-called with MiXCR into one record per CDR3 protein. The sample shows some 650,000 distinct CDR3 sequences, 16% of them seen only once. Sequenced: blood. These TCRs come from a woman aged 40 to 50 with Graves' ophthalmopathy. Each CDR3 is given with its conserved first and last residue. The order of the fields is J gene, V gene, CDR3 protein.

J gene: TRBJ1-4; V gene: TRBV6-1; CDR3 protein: CASSSLGAGNEKLFF
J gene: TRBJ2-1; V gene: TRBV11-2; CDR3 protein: CASSLGTGDYNEQFF
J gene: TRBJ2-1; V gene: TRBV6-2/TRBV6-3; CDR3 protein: CASSLRAGGGEQFF
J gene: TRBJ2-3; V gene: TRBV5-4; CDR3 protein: CASRRDSPTDTQYF
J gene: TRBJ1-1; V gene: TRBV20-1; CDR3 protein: CSAPISKTVNTEAFF
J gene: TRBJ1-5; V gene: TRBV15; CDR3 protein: CATSRGGVGQPQHF
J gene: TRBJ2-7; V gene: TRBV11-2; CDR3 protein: CASSLDQNSGISYEQYF
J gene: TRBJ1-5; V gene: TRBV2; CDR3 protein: CASSGPLPHQPQHF
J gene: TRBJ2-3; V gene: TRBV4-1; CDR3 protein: CASSLGLADPRDTQYF
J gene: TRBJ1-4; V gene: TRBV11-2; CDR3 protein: CASSGATNEKLFF
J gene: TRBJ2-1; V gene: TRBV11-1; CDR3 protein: CASRPAGSSYNEQFF
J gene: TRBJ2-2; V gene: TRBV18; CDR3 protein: CASSPGLAGMAGELFF
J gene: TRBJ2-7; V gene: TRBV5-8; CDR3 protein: CASSSGQEPYEQYF
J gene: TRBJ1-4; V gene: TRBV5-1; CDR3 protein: CASSVDHEKLFF
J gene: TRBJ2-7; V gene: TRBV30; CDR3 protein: CAWSRGGSSYEQYF
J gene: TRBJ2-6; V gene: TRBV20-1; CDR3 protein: CSAEKRFGANVLTF
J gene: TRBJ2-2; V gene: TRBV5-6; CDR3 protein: CASSLGPGGERSTGELFF
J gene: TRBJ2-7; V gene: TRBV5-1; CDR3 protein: CASSLDFQTSYEQYF
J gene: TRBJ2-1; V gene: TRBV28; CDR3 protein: CASLLRPGTSGRGAYNEQFF
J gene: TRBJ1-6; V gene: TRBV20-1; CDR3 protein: CSAKSGDGSPLHF
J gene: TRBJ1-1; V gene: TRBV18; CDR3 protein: CASSPGHTEAFF
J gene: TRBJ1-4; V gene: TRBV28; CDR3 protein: CASSPGQSTNEKLFF
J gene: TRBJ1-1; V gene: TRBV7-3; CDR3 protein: CASSLGAGITEAFF
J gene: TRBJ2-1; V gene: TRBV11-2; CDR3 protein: CASSLPLSYNEQFF
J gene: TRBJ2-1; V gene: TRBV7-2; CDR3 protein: CASSLPREGQGTYNEQFF
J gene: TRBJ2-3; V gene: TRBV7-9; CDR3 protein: CASSSGQAGGTDTQYF
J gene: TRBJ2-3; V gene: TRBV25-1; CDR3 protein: CASSAGQGAHTDTQYF
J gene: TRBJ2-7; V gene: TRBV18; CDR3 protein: CVSSPGTSSYEQYF
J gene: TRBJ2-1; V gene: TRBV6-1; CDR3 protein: CASSEGEGTHSEQFF
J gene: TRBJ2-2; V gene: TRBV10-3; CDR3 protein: CAISDSAGYTGELFF
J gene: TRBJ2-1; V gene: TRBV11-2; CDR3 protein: CASSMTRPARNEQFF
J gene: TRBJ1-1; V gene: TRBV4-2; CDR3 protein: CASSQVGGGGLTEAFF
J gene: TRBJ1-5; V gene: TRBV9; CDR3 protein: CASSHNHPTTDSNQPQHF
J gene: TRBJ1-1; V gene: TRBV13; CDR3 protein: CASSLFLRGTEAFF
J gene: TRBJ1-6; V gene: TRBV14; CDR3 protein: CASSQSGRGFSPLHF
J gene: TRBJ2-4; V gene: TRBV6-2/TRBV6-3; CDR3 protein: CASSSDEAKNIQYF
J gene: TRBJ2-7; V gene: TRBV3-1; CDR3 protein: CASSQAGGLVEQYF
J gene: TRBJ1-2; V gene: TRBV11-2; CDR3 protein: CASSLNENYGYTF
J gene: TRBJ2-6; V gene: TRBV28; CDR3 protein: CASSFGRQAPRGANVLTF
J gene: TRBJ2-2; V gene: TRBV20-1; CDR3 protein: CSATESPFTGELFF
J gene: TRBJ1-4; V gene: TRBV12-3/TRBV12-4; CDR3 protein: CASSFFGRGEKLFF
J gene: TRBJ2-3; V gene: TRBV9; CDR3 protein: CASSPSLGTQYF
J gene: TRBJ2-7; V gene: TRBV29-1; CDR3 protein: CSVEAGLAGAGEQYF
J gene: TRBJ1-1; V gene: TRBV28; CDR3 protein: CASSFRGAKGTEAFF
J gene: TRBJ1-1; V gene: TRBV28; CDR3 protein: CASSSMDAMNTEAFF
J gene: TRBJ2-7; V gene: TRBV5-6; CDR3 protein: CASSWKTGRNSYEQYF